These T cell receptor beta chains were read from a single sample in a study of cytomegalovirus exposure and HLA in healthy donors. Here immunoSEQ multiplex PCR was the method, and the copy in TCRdb shows in-frame clones only, minus some. The repertoire consists of around 190,000 clones, with under 9.5% occurring once and the leading ten covering roughly 1.4%. Sequenced sample: PBMCs. Receptors were obtained from a woman younger than 45 in good health and CMV-seropositive. CDR3s include the opening cysteine and the closing phenylalanine or tryptophan. A D gene is named only where the DNA matches it firmly.

v_call: TRBV19
d_call: TRBD1
j_call: TRBJ2-7
cdr3_aa: CASSSYRGSEDEQYF

v_call: TRBV27
d_call: NA
j_call: TRBJ2-1
cdr3_aa: CASSLPLNEQFF

v_call: TRBV5-1
d_call: TRBD1
j_call: TRBJ2-7
cdr3_aa: CASSPLTGGYKDEQYF

v_call: TRBV19
d_call: NA
j_call: TRBJ1-5
cdr3_aa: CASSKEQGTNQPQHF

v_call: TRBV15
d_call: NA
j_call: TRBJ2-1
cdr3_aa: CATSGRLYNEQFF

v_call: TRBV6-5
d_call: TRBD2
j_call: TRBJ2-3
cdr3_aa: CASSYTRLAEQYF

v_call: TRBV5-1
d_call: NA
j_call: TRBJ2-2
cdr3_aa: CASSPQAPTGELFF

v_call: TRBV6-6
d_call: NA
j_call: TRBJ1-2
cdr3_aa: CASSYSEGLINGYTF

v_call: TRBV27
d_call: TRBD1
j_call: TRBJ1-5
cdr3_aa: CASSLSGQTSNQPQHF

v_call: TRBV2
d_call: NA
j_call: TRBJ2-4
cdr3_aa: CASSEGGGPLAKNIQYF

v_call: TRBV5-1
d_call: TRBD2
j_call: TRBJ2-3
cdr3_aa: CASSFSGLNTDTQYF

v_call: TRBV4-1
d_call: NA
j_call: TRBJ1-2
cdr3_aa: CASSQGGLTNYGYTF

v_call: TRBV7-2
d_call: NA
j_call: TRBJ1-2
cdr3_aa: CASSLSDGNYGYTF

v_call: TRBV18
d_call: NA
j_call: TRBJ1-2
cdr3_aa: CASSPRGDGYTF

v_call: TRBV6-5
d_call: NA
j_call: TRBJ1-5
cdr3_aa: CASSYGQYSNQPQHF

v_call: TRBV4-1
d_call: NA
j_call: TRBJ2-2
cdr3_aa: CASSQLQGPGELFF

v_call: TRBV6-1
d_call: TRBD2
j_call: TRBJ2-4
cdr3_aa: CASSEVPGTSVKNIQYF

v_call: TRBV19
d_call: TRBD1
j_call: TRBJ1-1
cdr3_aa: CASIDRGRNTEAFF

v_call: TRBV25-1
d_call: NA
j_call: TRBJ2-7
cdr3_aa: CASSATYEQYF

v_call: TRBV7-9
d_call: TRBD1
j_call: TRBJ1-1
cdr3_aa: CASSPRGTGMNTEAFF

v_call: TRBV7-2
d_call: NA
j_call: TRBJ2-3
cdr3_aa: CASSFPGGRGTDTQYF

v_call: TRBV5-1
d_call: TRBD2
j_call: TRBJ2-2
cdr3_aa: CASSLAGEAGELFF

v_call: TRBV19
d_call: NA
j_call: TRBJ1-1
cdr3_aa: CASPMLTESNTEAFF

v_call: TRBV9
d_call: NA
j_call: TRBJ2-3
cdr3_aa: CASSVGAGPSTDTQYF

v_call: TRBV27
d_call: TRBD2
j_call: TRBJ2-7
cdr3_aa: CASRTGTSGTEQYF

v_call: TRBV11-2
d_call: TRBD2
j_call: TRBJ2-7
cdr3_aa: CASSPREAGLANEQYF

v_call: TRBV13
d_call: NA
j_call: TRBJ2-2
cdr3_aa: CASSLGAPGTGELFF

v_call: TRBV7-2
d_call: NA
j_call: TRBJ1-5
cdr3_aa: CASSSNLRQPQHF

v_call: TRBV7-9
d_call: TRBD1
j_call: TRBJ1-1
cdr3_aa: CASRRQGDTEAFF

v_call: TRBV5-1
d_call: NA
j_call: TRBJ2-7
cdr3_aa: CASSLDYLYEQYF

v_call: TRBV19
d_call: NA
j_call: TRBJ2-2
cdr3_aa: CASRLSPGELFF

v_call: TRBV6-5
d_call: NA
j_call: TRBJ2-3
cdr3_aa: CASSYRAGATDTQYF

v_call: TRBV10-3
d_call: NA
j_call: TRBJ2-4
cdr3_aa: CAISEGQIQYF

v_call: TRBV19
d_call: TRBD2
j_call: TRBJ2-1
cdr3_aa: CASSIPGLAALWTHNEQFF

v_call: TRBV13
d_call: NA
j_call: TRBJ2-7
cdr3_aa: CASSLAGGTYEQYF

v_call: TRBV9
d_call: NA
j_call: TRBJ2-7
cdr3_aa: CASSVGASLQYEQYF

v_call: TRBV5-1
d_call: NA
j_call: TRBJ2-3
cdr3_aa: CASIDSSSTDTQYF

v_call: TRBV5-1
d_call: TRBD2
j_call: TRBJ2-5
cdr3_aa: CASSLGLAGVQETQYF

v_call: TRBV7-9
d_call: NA
j_call: TRBJ2-3
cdr3_aa: CASTHRGTDTQYF

v_call: TRBV5-1
d_call: NA
j_call: TRBJ2-7
cdr3_aa: CASNLGTGYEQYF

v_call: TRBV4-2
d_call: TRBD1
j_call: TRBJ2-2
cdr3_aa: CASSPEGTGRTGELFF

v_call: TRBV5-5
d_call: TRBD1
j_call: TRBJ2-7
cdr3_aa: CASSPGQGREQYF

v_call: TRBV5-5
d_call: TRBD1
j_call: TRBJ1-1
cdr3_aa: CASSSGTGGTEAFF

v_call: TRBV6-5
d_call: NA
j_call: TRBJ1-2
cdr3_aa: CASSYRDGDGYTF

v_call: TRBV13
d_call: NA
j_call: TRBJ2-7
cdr3_aa: CASSSGISYEQYF

v_call: TRBV2
d_call: TRBD2
j_call: TRBJ2-3
cdr3_aa: CASRGGSGTSGNPDTQYF

v_call: TRBV5-6
d_call: NA
j_call: TRBJ1-2
cdr3_aa: CASSPPGANYGYTF

v_call: TRBV29-1
d_call: NA
j_call: TRBJ2-3
cdr3_aa: CSVDRDTDTQYF

v_call: TRBV6-5
d_call: TRBD1
j_call: TRBJ2-3
cdr3_aa: CASSYSGTGTDTQYF

v_call: TRBV5-5
d_call: NA
j_call: TRBJ1-5
cdr3_aa: CASSPGGSQPQHF

v_call: TRBV29-1
d_call: NA
j_call: TRBJ2-7
cdr3_aa: CSVGQHPSYEQYF

v_call: TRBV9
d_call: NA
j_call: TRBJ1-1
cdr3_aa: CASSVEQDTEAFF

v_call: TRBV5-4
d_call: NA
j_call: TRBJ2-7
cdr3_aa: CASSLGRAYEQYF

v_call: TRBV30
d_call: NA
j_call: TRBJ2-2
cdr3_aa: CAWSTGELFF

v_call: TRBV5-8
d_call: NA
j_call: NA
cdr3_aa: CASSLSFYEQYF

v_call: TRBV6-6
d_call: TRBD1
j_call: TRBJ1-1
cdr3_aa: CASSTFWTGDTEAFF

v_call: TRBV5-4
d_call: TRBD2
j_call: TRBJ2-1
cdr3_aa: CASSSRTSGPSSYNEQFF